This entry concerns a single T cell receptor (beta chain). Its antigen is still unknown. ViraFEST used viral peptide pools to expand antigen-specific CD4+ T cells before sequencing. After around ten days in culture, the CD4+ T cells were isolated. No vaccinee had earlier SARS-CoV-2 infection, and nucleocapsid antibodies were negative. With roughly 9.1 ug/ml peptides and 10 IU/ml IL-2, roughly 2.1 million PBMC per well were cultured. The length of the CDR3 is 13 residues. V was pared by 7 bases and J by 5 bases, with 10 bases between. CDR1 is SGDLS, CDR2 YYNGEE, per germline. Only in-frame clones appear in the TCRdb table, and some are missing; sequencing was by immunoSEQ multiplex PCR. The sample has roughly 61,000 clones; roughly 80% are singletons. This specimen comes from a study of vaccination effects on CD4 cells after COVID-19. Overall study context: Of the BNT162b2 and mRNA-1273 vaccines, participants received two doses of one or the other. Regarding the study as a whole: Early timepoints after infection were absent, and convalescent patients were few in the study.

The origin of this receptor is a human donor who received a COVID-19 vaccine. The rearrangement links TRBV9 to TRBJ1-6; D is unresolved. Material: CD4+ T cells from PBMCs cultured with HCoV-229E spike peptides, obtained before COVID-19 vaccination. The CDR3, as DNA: TGTGCCAGCTCTAATGAGAATAATTCACCCCTCCACTTT. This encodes CASSNENNSPLHF.